The clone carrying this T cell receptor (beta chain) was counted a few times. The data originate from a study of control samples from healthy donors and cancer patients. The CDR3 is made up of 16 amino acids. Trimming left V 3 bases short and J 9 bases short, with 19 bases between. Germline-derived CDR1 and CDR2 are SGHKS and YYEKEE (reference sequence). Using immunoSEQ multiplex PCR, the repertoire was profiled, and TCRdb retains in-frame clones only, with some absent. The data show about 98,000 clones, around 80% seen once. The sequencing input was blood. This receptor was obtained from a man aged 55 to 70 in good health. This sequence joins TRBV5-5 and TRBJ1-6, with D hard to call. CDR3 sequence reads: CASSSFTQAGSSPLHF. The DNA for the CDR3 is TGTGCCAGCAGCTCCTTTACGCAGGCGGGCAGTTCACCCCTCCACTTT.